The T cell receptor (beta chain) described here comes from a study of blood T cell repertoires in COVID-19. Looking at the study overall: The United States, Italy and Spain provided the acute and convalescent COVID-19 samples. T cells, B-cell-depleted T cells, or PBMCs supplied cDNA or gDNA.

Germline CDR1 and CDR2: SQVTM and ANQGSEA. The CDR3 covers 13 residues. V shed 1 base and J shed 5 bases, with 9 bases lying between them. Authors' processing steps: It was from reference gene primer amplification that nucleated cell counts were estimated. The data were produced by immunoSEQ multiplex PCR, yet TCRdb's version contains in-frame clones alone and is incomplete. The DNA gave D and trimming, while V, J and clone size come from that table. The table shows approximately 54,000 clones, with approximately 80% occurring only once. The chain joins TRBV29-1 to TRBJ2-1; the D gene is possibly TRBD1 (6 bases). Sequencing was performed on peripheral blood. The receptor was derived from a human donor in a cohort sampled during active COVID-19. The CDR3 spells CSVEARTDNEQFF. CDR3 nucleotide sequence: TGCAGCGTTGAAGCCCGGACAGACAATGAGCAGTTCTTC.